This T cell receptor (beta chain) was sequenced in a study of control samples from healthy donors and cancer patients. Measured with immunoSEQ multiplex PCR; TCRdb has only the in-frame clones, and not every one. In the table there are around 200,000 clones, 91% of which are singletons. The source material was blood. This clonotype was sampled from a woman aged 30 to 39 in good health.

CDR3 sequence reads: CASRRGTATNEKLFF. CDR3 DNA: TGTGCCAGCAGACGAGGGACAGCAACTAATGAAAAACTGTTTTTT. The chain joins TRBV6-5 to TRBJ1-4; 7 nucleotides align to TRBD1. The junction had 4 bases not matched to a gene; V was cut back by 6 bases and J by 0 bases. CDR1 is MNHEY and CDR2 is SVGAGI in the germline V gene. The CDR3 has 15 residues.